The 2 T cell receptor beta chains reported below all come from one sample, sequenced in a study of blood T cell repertoires in COVID-19 (TCRdb year 2020). Receptors were amplified or captured by the immunoSEQ multiplex PCR assay. TCRdb limited this immuneACCESS table to in-frame rearrangements with V and J called. A share of clones is missing; checked studies link under half to unresolved V genes, and the rest is unexplained. This sample gives 180,000 or so clones in total; approximately 86% of them show up just once. Of the sample, about 8.2% falls within the top ten clones. Material: peripheral blood. These receptor sequences come from a man between 60 and 75 years old with acute or convalescent COVID-19.

V is TRBV29-1 and J is TRBJ2-3; D may be TRBD2 (5 bases). This CDR3 has 14 residues. In germline, CDR1 is SQVTM, CDR2 ANQGSEA. Deletions cut 6 bases from V and 5 bases from J, with 18 bases between. CDR3 residues: CSVRRRAEGDTQYF. The CDR3 DNA is TGCAGCGTCAGAAGGCGGGCCGAGGGAGATACGCAGTATTTT.

The chain has TRBV18 and TRBJ2-7; D is perhaps TRBD2 (5 bases). Germline loops: CDR1 KGHSH, CDR2 LQKENI. Trimming pared 4 bases from V and 6 bases from J, leaving 10 bases between. The CDR3 is 12 amino acids. The CDR3 DNA reads TGTGCCAGCTCACAGGGTGGAGGCGAGCAGTACTTC. The encoded protein is CASSQGGGEQYF.